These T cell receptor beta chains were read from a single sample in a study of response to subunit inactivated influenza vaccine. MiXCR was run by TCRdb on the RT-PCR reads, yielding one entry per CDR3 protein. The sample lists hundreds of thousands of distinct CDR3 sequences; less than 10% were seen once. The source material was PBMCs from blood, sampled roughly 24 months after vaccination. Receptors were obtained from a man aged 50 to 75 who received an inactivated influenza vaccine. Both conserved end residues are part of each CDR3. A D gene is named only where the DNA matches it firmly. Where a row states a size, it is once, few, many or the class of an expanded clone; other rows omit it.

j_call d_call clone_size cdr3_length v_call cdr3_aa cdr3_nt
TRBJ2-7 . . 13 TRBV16 CASSQFLTYEQYF TGTGCCAGCAGCCAATTCCTCACCTACGAGCAGTACTTC
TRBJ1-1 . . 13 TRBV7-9 CASSLSVGYEAFF TGTGCCAGCAGCTTAAGTGTGGGGTATGAAGCTTTCTTT
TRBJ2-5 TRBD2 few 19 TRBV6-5 CASSYPGLAGGEGAETQYF TGTGCCAGCAGTTACCCGGGCCTAGCGGGGGGTGAGGGTGCGGAGACCCAGTACTTC
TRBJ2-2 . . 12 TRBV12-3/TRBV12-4 CASSPFPGELFF TGTGCCAGCAGCCCGTTTCCCGGGGAGCTGTTTTTT
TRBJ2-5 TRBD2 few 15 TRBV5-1 CASSSGGNLRETQYF TGCGCCAGCAGCTCGGGGGGAAACCTTAGAGAGACCCAGTACTTC
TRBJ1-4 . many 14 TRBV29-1 CSVSAGSGNEKLFF TGCAGCGTTTCCGCCGGGAGCGGGAATGAAAAACTGTTTTTT
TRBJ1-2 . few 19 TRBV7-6 CASSLALGVGVGGDYGYTF TGTGCCAGCAGCTTAGCGCTGGGGGTTGGGGTCGGAGGGGACTATGGCTACACCTTC
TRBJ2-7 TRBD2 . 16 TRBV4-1 CASSQVGAGGRDEQYF TGCGCCAGCAGCCAGGTAGGGGCGGGGGGGCGAGACGAGCAGTACTTC
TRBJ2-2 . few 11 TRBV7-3 CASSGSGELFF TGTGCCAGCAGCGGTTCCGGGGAGCTGTTTTTT
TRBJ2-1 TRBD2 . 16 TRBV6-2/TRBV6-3 CASSYPPLTSGHEQFF TGTGCCAGCAGTTACCCCCCCCTGACTAGCGGTCATGAGCAGTTCTTC
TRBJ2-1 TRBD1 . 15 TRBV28 CASAPRTGNYNEQFF TGTGCCAGCGCACCACGGACAGGAAATTACAATGAGCAGTTCTTC
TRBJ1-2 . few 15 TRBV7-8 CASSLIVRGDAGYTF TGTGCCAGCAGCTTAATAGTGAGAGGGGATGCCGGCTACACCTTC
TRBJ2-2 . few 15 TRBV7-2 CASSFQGLGTGELFF TGTGCCAGCAGCTTTCAGGGATTGGGCACCGGGGAGCTGTTTTTT
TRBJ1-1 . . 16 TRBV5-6 CASSWGGRAGGTEAFF TGTGCCAGCAGCTGGGGAGGTAGGGCTGGAGGGACTGAAGCTTTCTTT
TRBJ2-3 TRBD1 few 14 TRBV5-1 CASSAGQGRDTQYF TGCGCCAGCAGCGCAGGACAGGGGAGAGATACGCAGTATTTT
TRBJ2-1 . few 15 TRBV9 CASSVNPSSYNEQFF TGTGCCAGCAGCGTAAATCCAAGCTCCTACAATGAGCAGTTCTTC
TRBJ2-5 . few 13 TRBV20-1 CSARETREETQYF TGCAGTGCTAGAGAGACTAGGGAAGAGACCCAGTACTTC
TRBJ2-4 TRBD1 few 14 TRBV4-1 CASSYQGAENIQYF TGCGCCAGCAGCTATCAGGGGGCCGAAAACATTCAGTACTTC
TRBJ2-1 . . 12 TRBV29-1 CSVGGFYNEQFF TGCAGCGTTGGTGGGTTTTACAATGAGCAGTTCTTC
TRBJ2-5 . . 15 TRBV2 CAGSRTRDLQETQYF TGTGCCGGCAGTCGGACCCGGGACTTACAAGAGACCCAGTACTTC
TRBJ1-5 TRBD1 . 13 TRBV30 CAWSVQGPQPQHF TGTGCCTGGAGTGTACAGGGGCCTCAGCCCCAGCATTTT
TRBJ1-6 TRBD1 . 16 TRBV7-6 CASSSQQGFYNSPLHF TGTGCCAGCAGCTCTCAACAGGGGTTCTATAATTCACCCCTCCACTTT
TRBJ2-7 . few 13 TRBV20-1 CSANLGSSYEQYF TGCAGTGCTAATTTAGGTAGCTCCTACGAGCAGTACTTC
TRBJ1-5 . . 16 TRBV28 CASISLTQGPNQPQHF TGTGCCAGCATCTCCCTAACACAGGGACCCAATCAGCCCCAGCATTTT
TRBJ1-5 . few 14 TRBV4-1 CASSPQDRAGPQHF TGCGCCAGCAGCCCCCAGGACAGAGCGGGGCCCCAGCATTTT
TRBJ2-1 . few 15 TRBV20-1 CSARLIRRNYNEQFF TGCAGTGCTAGACTTATTAGGCGGAACTACAATGAGCAGTTCTTC
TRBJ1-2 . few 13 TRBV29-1 CSVDLVANYGYTF TGCAGCGTTGACCTGGTGGCTAACTATGGCTACACCTTC
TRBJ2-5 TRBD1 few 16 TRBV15 CATSRRDRGVQETQYF TGTGCCACCAGCCGCCGGGACAGGGGAGTTCAAGAGACCCAGTACTTC
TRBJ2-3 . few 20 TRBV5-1 CASSVTGGAGLAALTDTQYF TGCGCCAGCAGCGTCACTGGGGGCGCCGGGCTAGCGGCCCTCACAGATACGCAGTATTTT
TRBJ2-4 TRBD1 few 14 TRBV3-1 CASSLGQGGNIQYF TGTGCCAGCAGCCTGGGACAGGGGGGGAACATTCAGTACTTC
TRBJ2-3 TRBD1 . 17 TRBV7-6 CASSRRPGQGHTDTQYF TGTGCCAGCAGCCGACGCCCGGGACAGGGGCATACAGATACGCAGTATTTT
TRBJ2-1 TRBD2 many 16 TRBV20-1 CSASKGTSIYNNEQFF TGCAGTGCCAGTAAAGGGACTAGCATCTACAACAATGAGCAGTTCTTC
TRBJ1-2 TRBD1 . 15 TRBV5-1 CASSSRQGTLYGYTF TGCGCCAGCAGCTCCCGACAGGGCACACTATATGGCTACACCTTC
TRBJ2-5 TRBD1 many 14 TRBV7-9 CASSVGQAQETQYF TGTGCCAGCAGCGTCGGACAGGCCCAAGAGACCCAGTACTTC
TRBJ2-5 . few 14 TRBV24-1 CATSDSSGEETQYF TGTGCCACCAGTGACTCGTCAGGGGAAGAGACCCAGTACTTC
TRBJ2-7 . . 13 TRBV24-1 CATSDPGTYEQYF TGTGCCACCAGTGATCCAGGAACCTACGAGCAGTACTTC
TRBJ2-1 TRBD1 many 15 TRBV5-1 CASSQGTGPYNEQFF TGCGCCAGCAGCCAGGGGACAGGTCCCTACAATGAGCAGTTCTTC
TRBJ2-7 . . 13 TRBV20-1 CSAPDIRSYEQYF TGCAGTGCCCCTGACATCCGCTCCTACGAGCAGTACTTC
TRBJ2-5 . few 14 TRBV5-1 CASSYQGIGETQYF TGCGCCAGCAGCTACCAGGGCATCGGCGAGACCCAGTACTTC
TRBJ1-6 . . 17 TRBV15 CATSRELRSSYNSPLHF TGTGCCACCAGCAGAGAGCTCCGAAGCTCCTATAATTCACCCCTCCACTTT
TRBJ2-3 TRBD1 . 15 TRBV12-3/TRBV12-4 CASIQDRGGTDTQYF TGTGCCAGCATCCAGGACAGGGGGGGCACAGATACGCAGTATTTT
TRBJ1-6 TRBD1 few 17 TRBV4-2 CASSQDLGGQVQSPLHF TGTGCCAGCAGCCAAGATTTAGGGGGCCAAGTGCAATCACCCCTCCACTTT
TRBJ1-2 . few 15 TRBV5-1 CASSRGRGQDYGYTF TGCGCCAGCAGCCGAGGACGGGGGCAGGACTATGGCTACACCTTC
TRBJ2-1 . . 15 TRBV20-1 CSARDGRKADNEQFF TGCAGTGCTAGAGATGGCCGCAAAGCGGACAATGAGCAGTTCTTC
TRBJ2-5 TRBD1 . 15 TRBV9 CASSIRTGTQETQYF TGTGCCAGCAGCATTAGGACAGGCACACAAGAGACCCAGTACTTC
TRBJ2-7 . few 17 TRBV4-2 CASSQDKGGHHHYEQYF TGTGCCAGCAGCCAAGACAAGGGCGGACACCACCACTACGAGCAGTACTTC
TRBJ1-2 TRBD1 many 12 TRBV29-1 CSVARTGYGYTF TGCAGCGTAGCCCGGACAGGGTATGGCTACACCTTC
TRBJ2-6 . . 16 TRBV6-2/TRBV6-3 CASSYSSGYGANVLTF TGTGCCAGCAGTTACTCGAGCGGGTACGGGGCCAACGTCCTGACTTTC
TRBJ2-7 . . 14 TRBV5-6 CASSWGVGSYEQYF TGTGCCAGCAGCTGGGGCGTGGGGTCCTACGAGCAGTACTTC
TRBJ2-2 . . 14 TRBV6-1 CASSEGRLPGELFF TGTGCCAGCAGTGAAGGACGGCTCCCCGGGGAGCTGTTTTTT
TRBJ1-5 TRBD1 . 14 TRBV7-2 CASSPQGHNQPQHF TGTGCCAGCAGCCCACAGGGGCACAATCAGCCCCAGCATTTT
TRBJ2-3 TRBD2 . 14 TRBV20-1 CSAIRTSGTDTQYF TGCAGTGCAATAAGGACTAGCGGCACAGATACGCAGTATTTT
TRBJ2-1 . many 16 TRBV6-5 CASSNVLADSYNEQFF TGTGCCAGCAGTAACGTTCTAGCCGACTCCTACAATGAGCAGTTCTTC
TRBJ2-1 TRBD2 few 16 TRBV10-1 CASSESGGENYNEQFF TGCGCCAGCAGTGAGTCTGGGGGGGAGAACTACAATGAGCAGTTCTTC
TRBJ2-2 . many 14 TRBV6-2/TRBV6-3 CASSRSTNTGELFF TGTGCCAGCAGTCGAAGTACTAACACCGGGGAGCTGTTTTTT
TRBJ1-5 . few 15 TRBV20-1 CSATSGGIAGQPQHF TGCAGTGCTACCTCGGGAGGGATTGCGGGTCAGCCCCAGCATTTT
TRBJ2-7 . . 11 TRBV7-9 CASTGGGEQYF TGTGCCAGCACTGGAGGTGGGGAGCAGTACTTC
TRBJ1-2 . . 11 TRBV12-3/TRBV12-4 CAVRGVGGYTF TGTGCCGTTCGGGGGGTAGGTGGCTACACCTTC
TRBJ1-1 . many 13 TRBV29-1 CSVTRQLNTEAFF TGCAGCGTGACCCGGCAGTTGAACACTGAAGCTTTCTTT
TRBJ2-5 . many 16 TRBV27 CASSPRGYEWKETQYF TGTGCCAGCAGTCCTCGAGGTTACGAGTGGAAAGAGACCCAGTACTTC